This T cell receptor (beta chain) was identified in a study of blood T cell repertoires in COVID-19. Study background: The origin of the acute and convalescent COVID-19 samples was the United States, Italy and Spain. T cells, B-cell-depleted T cells, or PBMCs provided the cDNA or gDNA that served as material.

Original processing notes: Amplified reference gene primers provided the basis for estimating nucleated cell counts. Here immunoSEQ multiplex PCR was the method, and the copy in TCRdb shows in-frame clones only, minus some. V and J calls and clone size are those listed in that table; D and trimming were worked out from the DNA. The data contain approximately 200,000 clones, around 94% of them singletons. The V gene lost 2 bases and the J gene lost 5 bases, with 15 bases spanning the gap. CDR3 size: 15 residues. Germline loops: CDR1 WNHNN, CDR2 SYGVQD (reference sequence). Patients from Seattle were sampled longitudinally, starting during active infection.

The receptor comes from a young man with COVID-19, enrolled during active disease. What was sequenced was peripheral blood. This chain links TRBV10-1 with TRBJ1-1; D remains ambiguous. This chain's CDR3 is CASSEGPVEKTEAFF. CDR3 coding DNA: TGCGCCAGCAGTGAGGGTCCGGTAGAAAAGACTGAAGCTTTCTTT.